This T cell receptor (beta chain) originates from a study of T-cell memory formation after mild COVID-19. The germline V and J ends were trimmed by 0 bases and 4 bases, with 12 bases remaining between them. The CDR3 runs to 15 residues. Germline loops: CDR1 KGHSH, CDR2 LQKENI. TCRdb reprocessed the 5' RACE reads via MiXCR and lists one record per CDR3 protein. The sample consists of fewer than 400,000 distinct CDR3 sequences, roughly 15% of them appearing once. This TCR was sampled from a man aged 18 to 29 who had mild COVID-19 (a few samples of this study predate the infection). Cell type and time point are not known. This rearrangement joins TRBV18 to TRBJ2-5; D possibly uses TRBD1 or TRBD2 (5 bases each). The specimen was PBMCs or a T cell subset sorted from them (not recorded which). The CDR3 region has the DNA TGTGCCAGCTCACCACCCGGGGCTACCCGAGAGACCCAGTACTTC. The encoded protein is CASSPPGATRETQYF.